This T cell receptor beta chain comes out of a study of T-cell reconstitution after alpha-beta-depleted transplantation in children. Study-wide results and caveats: T-cell counts and diversity at one year following transplant were attributed mainly to newly produced T cells. Roughly two months post-transplant, alpha-beta T cells reportedly originated from several hundred graft clones that had expanded.

About this clonotype: Its antigen remains unidentified.

Library preparation (for TCRbeta) was performed with unique molecular identifiers. TCRdb fed the PCR reads into MiXCR, producing one record per CDR3 protein. This sample carries fewer than 500,000 distinct CDR3 sequences, about 40% of them seen once, and the ten largest clones take about 30%. The TCR was taken from a girl aged 2 to 9 with aplastic anemia, due to receive a stem cell transplant. The material sequenced was PBMCs, taken before TCRalphabeta/CD19-depleted stem cell transplant.

The DNA of the CDR3 is TGTGCCAGCAGCACCGACAATGGAAACACCATATATTTT. Protein: CASSTDNGNTIYF. The V gene is TRBV5-4, the J gene TRBJ1-3; no clear D gene. Trimming stripped 4 bases from V and 3 bases from J, with 8 bases between. This CDR3 is built from 13 residues. CDR1 SGHNT and CDR2 YYREEE come from the germline V gene (reference sequence). Based on the CDR3 plus reference TRBV5-4 and TRBJ1-3, the full variable domain is ETGVTQSPTHLIKTRGQQVTLRCSSQSGHNTVSWYQQALGQGPQFIFQYYREEENGRGNFPPRFSGLQFPNYSSELNVNALELDDSALYLCASSTDNGNTIYFGEGSWLTVV.